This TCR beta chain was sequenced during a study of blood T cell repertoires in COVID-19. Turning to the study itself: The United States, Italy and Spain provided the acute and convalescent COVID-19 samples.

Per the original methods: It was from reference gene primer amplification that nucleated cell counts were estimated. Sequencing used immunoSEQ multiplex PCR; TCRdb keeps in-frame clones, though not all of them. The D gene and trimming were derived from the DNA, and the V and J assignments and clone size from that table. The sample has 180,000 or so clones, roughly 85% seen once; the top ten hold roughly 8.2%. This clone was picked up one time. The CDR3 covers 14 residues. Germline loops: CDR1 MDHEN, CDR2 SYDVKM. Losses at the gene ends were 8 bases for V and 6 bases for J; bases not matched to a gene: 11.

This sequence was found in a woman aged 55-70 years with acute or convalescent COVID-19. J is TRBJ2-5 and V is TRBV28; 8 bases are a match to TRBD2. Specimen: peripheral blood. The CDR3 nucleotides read TGTGCCAGCTCCGGCGGCGGGAGGTTACAGACCCAGTACTTC. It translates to CASSGGGRLQTQYF. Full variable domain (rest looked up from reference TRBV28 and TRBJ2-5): DVKVTQSSRYLVKRTGEKVFLECVQDMDHENMFWYRQDPGLGLRLIYFSYDVKMKEKGDIPEGYSVSREKKERFSLILESASTNQTSMYLCASSGGGRLQTQYFGPGTRLLVL.